This T cell receptor beta chain was recorded in a study of tumor-infiltrating lymphocytes in oesophageal squamous cell carcinoma. TCRdb reanalysed the PCR reads using MiXCR and keeps one entry per CDR3 protein. The repertoire holds some 20,000 distinct CDR3 sequences, with under 50% as singletons. The CDR3 totals 14 residues. Trimming removed 0 bases at V and 3 bases at J, with 9 bases between. The V and J genes are TRBV12-3 or TRBV12-4 and TRBJ2-7; TRBD2 might be the D (5 bases). Sequenced sample: normal esophageal tissue next to the tumor. This TCR was recovered from a male donor with esophageal squamous cell carcinoma. The CDR3 reads CASSLATAGYEQYF. Written as DNA, the CDR3 is TGTGCCAGCAGTTTAGCGACCGCGGGCTACGAGCAGTACTTC.